This T cell receptor (beta chain) stems from a study of long-term antiretroviral therapy in people with HIV. The study, taken as a whole, reports: Before ART, certain clones expanded, and these dominated the repertoire at all time points.

Investigators performed immunoSEQ version v3.0 at survey level. In sequencing, about 35,000-50,000 T-cell genomes per sample were targeted. Only in-frame clones appear in the TCRdb table, and some are missing; sequencing was by immunoSEQ multiplex PCR. There are about 33,000 clones in the sample; almost 97% occur only once, and around 2.7% lies in the top ten. This clone has a single count. Its antigen is unknown. The CDR3 consists of 14 residues. V lost 6 bases and J 1 base, leaving 11 bases between the germline ends. Germline V lookup: CDR1 MNHNS, CDR2 SASEGT. The sample consisted of unsorted PBMCs, taken 6.9 years after starting antiretroviral therapy. The sequence came from a man in his thirties or forties with HIV. This sequence joins TRBV6-1 and TRBJ2-3, with D tentatively TRBD1 or TRBD2 (5 bases each). For the CDR3, the DNA is TGTGCCAGCAGATCCCGGGACGGCACAGATACGCAGTATTTT. It codes for CASRSRDGTDTQYF.